The clone carrying this T cell receptor beta chain was found a few times. Antigen specificity is unknown. This entry comes from a study of T-cell memory formation after mild COVID-19. General observations from the study: Among contracting clones, CD4+ were mainly CM/EM and CD8+ enriched in EMRA.

MiXCR, applied by TCRdb to the 5' RACE reads, yields one record per CDR3 protein. Among more than 350,000 distinct CDR3 sequences, roughly 15% were seen once, and the ten largest hold 20% to 25%. V lost 4 bases, J lost 3 bases, and 14 bases lay in between. CDR3 size: 15 residues. The germline gives CDR1 SGHNT, CDR2 YYREEE (reference sequence). The sequence was collected from a man aged 18 to 30 who had mild COVID-19 (a few samples of this study predate the infection). Cell type and time point are not known. Source material: PBMCs or a T cell subset sorted from them (not recorded which). The chain links TRBV5-4 to TRBJ1-3, with a weak D call TRBD1 (5 bases). Here the CDR3 reads CASSLRGTGGNTIYF. DNA of the CDR3: TGTGCCAGCAGCCTCCGGGGGACGGGTGGAAACACCATATATTTT. Based on the CDR3 plus reference TRBV5-4 and TRBJ1-3, the full variable domain is ETGVTQSPTHLIKTRGQQVTLRCSSQSGHNTVSWYQQALGQGPQFIFQYYREEENGRGNFPPRFSGLQFPNYSSELNVNALELDDSALYLCASSLRGTGGNTIYFGEGSWLTVV.